Listed here is a single T cell receptor beta chain. Its antigen is not identified. PCR used 60 Vbeta primers and 13 Jbeta primers. The repertoire was sequenced with immunoSEQ multiplex PCR; TCRdb's copy has only in-frame clones and lacks some. The repertoire has 80,000 to 100,000 clones, roughly 83% of them found once; the top ten carry around 3%. This CDR3 has 15 residues. CDR1 and CDR2 (germline): KGHSH, LQKENI. V lost 4 bases, J lost 1 base, and 14 bases lay in between. The source of the sample is a study of cytomegalovirus exposure and HLA in healthy donors. Overall study findings and caveats: Generally TCR sequences proved uncommon, though certain public TCRs appeared in numerous donors. TCR beta chains associated with HLA were, in a later analysis, more clonally expanded than equally common others. When analyzed later, the rates of TCR association showed variation by HLA locus, with DRB1 the most and HLA-C the fewest.

Input material: PBMCs. The chain links TRBV18 to TRBJ2-7; D is possibly TRBD1 (6 bases). The origin of this receptor is a male donor in good health and CMV-seropositive. The CDR3 DNA sequence: TGTGCCAGCTCACTAGGACAGATAATATCCTACGAGCAGTACTTC. Translated, it gives CASSLGQIISYEQYF.